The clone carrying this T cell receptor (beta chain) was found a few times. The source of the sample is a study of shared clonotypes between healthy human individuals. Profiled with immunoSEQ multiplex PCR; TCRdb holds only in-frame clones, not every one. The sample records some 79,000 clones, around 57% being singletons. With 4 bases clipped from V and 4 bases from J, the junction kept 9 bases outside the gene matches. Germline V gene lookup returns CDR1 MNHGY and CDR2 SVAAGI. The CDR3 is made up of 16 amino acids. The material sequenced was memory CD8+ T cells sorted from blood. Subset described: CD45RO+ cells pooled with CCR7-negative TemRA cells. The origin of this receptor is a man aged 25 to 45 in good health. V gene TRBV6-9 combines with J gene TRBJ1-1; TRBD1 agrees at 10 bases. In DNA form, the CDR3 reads TGTGCCAGCAGTTTCCCGACAGGGGGCCGGGGCACTGAAGCTTTCTTT. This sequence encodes CASSFPTGGRGTEAFF.